Listed below are T cell receptor beta chains from one sample, sequenced in a study of blood T cell repertoires in COVID-19. Profiling relied on immunoSEQ multiplex PCR, and the TCRdb table lists in-frame clones only, not all of them. The sample has 280,000 or so clones, around 92% seen once. The sequencing sample was made of PBMCs or T cells enriched from blood (not recorded which). The receptors derive from a woman aged 45-60 years who had been exposed to COVID-19. The CDR3 runs from the conserved cysteine through the conserved F or W. Fields, in order: V gene, J gene, CDR3 protein.

V gene: TRBV27
J gene: TRBJ2-7
CDR3 protein: CASSRDNPYEQYF

V gene: TRBV16
J gene: TRBJ2-2
CDR3 protein: CASSQSRTGELFF

V gene: TRBV2
J gene: TRBJ1-4
CDR3 protein: CASSIYNEKLFF

V gene: TRBV3-1/TRBV3-2
J gene: TRBJ2-6
CDR3 protein: CASSARGGGGANVLTF

V gene: TRBV7-9
J gene: TRBJ1-2
CDR3 protein: CASSLVEAGGYTF

V gene: TRBV3-1/TRBV3-2
J gene: TRBJ1-6
CDR3 protein: CASSTTGNSPLHF

V gene: TRBV7-2
J gene: TRBJ1-6
CDR3 protein: CASSRDPGGRAPLHF

V gene: TRBV11-2
J gene: TRBJ2-7
CDR3 protein: CASSLVVSLGGASYEQYF

V gene: TRBV30
J gene: TRBJ1-2
CDR3 protein: CAWSVGGDRGYTF

V gene: TRBV3-1/TRBV3-2
J gene: TRBJ2-7
CDR3 protein: CASSQEALEQYF

V gene: TRBV19
J gene: TRBJ1-1
CDR3 protein: CASITATGTNTEAFF

V gene: TRBV19
J gene: TRBJ1-5
CDR3 protein: CASSNLGQAGVSSNQPQHF

V gene: TRBV10-3
J gene: TRBJ1-4
CDR3 protein: CASRGGQDEKLFF

V gene: TRBV19
J gene: TRBJ2-2
CDR3 protein: CASSISGGNTGELFF

V gene: TRBV2
J gene: TRBJ1-2
CDR3 protein: CASSEALGPTGGYGYTF

V gene: TRBV10-3
J gene: TRBJ1-4
CDR3 protein: CAGPTGINEKLFF

V gene: TRBV28
J gene: TRBJ2-3
CDR3 protein: CASSSLANPSTDTQYF

V gene: TRBV6-5
J gene: TRBJ1-1
CDR3 protein: CASSSPGHAEAFF

V gene: TRBV5-6
J gene: TRBJ2-7
CDR3 protein: CASSPRPDRADEQYF

V gene: TRBV27
J gene: TRBJ2-2
CDR3 protein: CASSLKGVGAGELFF

V gene: TRBV5-1
J gene: TRBJ2-3
CDR3 protein: CASSEISSGGSRTDTQYF

V gene: TRBV7-2
J gene: TRBJ1-1
CDR3 protein: CASSLRSGGTNTEAFF

V gene: TRBV7-2
J gene: TRBJ1-6
CDR3 protein: CASSFFVSKTNSPLHF

V gene: TRBV5-1
J gene: TRBJ2-3
CDR3 protein: CASSRLPSTDTQYF

V gene: TRBV19
J gene: TRBJ1-2
CDR3 protein: CASSKLGTDYGYTF

V gene: TRBV28
J gene: TRBJ2-1
CDR3 protein: CASSLVSGGPGEQFF

V gene: TRBV19
J gene: TRBJ2-3
CDR3 protein: CASSTTGGFTDTQYF

V gene: TRBV19
J gene: TRBJ2-2
CDR3 protein: CASSISRNTGELFF

V gene: TRBV7-6
J gene: TRBJ2-7
CDR3 protein: CASSQEQGGYEQYF

V gene: TRBV5-4
J gene: TRBJ1-2
CDR3 protein: CASSLLTGGNYGYTF

V gene: TRBV6-4
J gene: TRBJ1-5
CDR3 protein: CASSDMDRGGQPQHF

V gene: TRBV4-1
J gene: TRBJ2-7
CDR3 protein: CASSQELQIGYEQYF

V gene: TRBV11-1
J gene: TRBJ1-4
CDR3 protein: CASRPTGEGEKLFF

V gene: TRBV27
J gene: TRBJ1-4
CDR3 protein: CASSLYLGAGHEKLFF

V gene: TRBV24-1
J gene: TRBJ1-4
CDR3 protein: CATSAGRTGRIEKLFF

V gene: TRBV5-1
J gene: TRBJ2-5
CDR3 protein: CASSLPAGGLETQYF

V gene: TRBV5-6
J gene: TRBJ1-6
CDR3 protein: CASSPGGNSPLHF

V gene: TRBV28
J gene: TRBJ1-2
CDR3 protein: CASSRTGGRYGYTF

V gene: TRBV27
J gene: TRBJ1-1
CDR3 protein: CASSFSDRGGTEAFF

V gene: TRBV28
J gene: TRBJ1-6
CDR3 protein: CASSFSVLGRGVSSPLHF

V gene: TRBV5-5
J gene: TRBJ2-1
CDR3 protein: CASSLFPGTGIDEQFF

V gene: TRBV27
J gene: TRBJ1-5
CDR3 protein: CASSPKPDSYSNQPQHF

V gene: TRBV5-5
J gene: TRBJ1-6
CDR3 protein: CASSLDSTNSPLHF

V gene: TRBV18
J gene: TRBJ2-5
CDR3 protein: CASSLGQQETQYF

V gene: TRBV10-3
J gene: TRBJ2-5
CDR3 protein: CAISPFPLLTGQETQYF

V gene: TRBV29-1
J gene: TRBJ2-5
CDR3 protein: CSVAGTTKETQYF